Listed below are T cell receptor beta chains from one sample, sequenced in a study of cytomegalovirus exposure and HLA in healthy donors. Produced via immunoSEQ multiplex PCR; TCRdb's table is partial and in-frame only. The table has 120,000 or so clones, roughly 10% seen once; the top ten hold around 4.6%. The sample taken for sequencing was PBMCs. These TCRs come from a woman under 30 in good health and CMV-seropositive. Each CDR3 is given with its conserved first and last residue. A D gene is named only where the DNA matches it firmly. Where a row states a size, it is once, few, many or the class of an expanded clone; other rows omit it.

D: TRBD2; size: few; J: TRBJ2-3; V: TRBV9; DNA: TGTGCCAGCAGCGTAGAACTAGCGGGAGGGGGGGCTAGCACAGATACGCAGTATTTT; CDR3: CASSVELAGGGASTDTQYF
D: -; size: few; J: TRBJ1-2; V: TRBV30; DNA: TGTGCCTGGAGTGGCCTATCTAACTATGGCTACACCTTC; CDR3: CAWSGLSNYGYTF
D: -; size: few; J: TRBJ2-7; V: TRBV27; DNA: TGTGCCAGCAGTTCGACCTCCGGGGAGGAGGAGTACTTC; CDR3: CASSSTSGEEEYF
D: -; size: -; J: TRBJ2-2; V: TRBV30; DNA: TGTGCCTGGAGTGTGACCCTGACTGCGGAGCTGTTTTTT; CDR3: CAWSVTLTAELFF
D: -; size: -; J: TRBJ2-5; V: TRBV5-1; DNA: TGCGCCAGCAGCTTGGAAGCGACCCAGTACTTC; CDR3: CASSLEATQYF
D: -; size: -; J: TRBJ1-1; V: TRBV11-3; DNA: TGTGCCAGCAGCCGACCCGGGGTCATGAACACTGAAGCTTTCTTT; CDR3: CASSRPGVMNTEAFF
D: TRBD1; size: -; J: TRBJ1-2; V: TRBV11-1; DNA: TGTGCCAGCAGCTCCACGGGACAGGGGATTGACTATGGCTACACCTTC; CDR3: CASSSTGQGIDYGYTF
D: TRBD1; size: few; J: TRBJ2-1; V: TRBV15; DNA: TGTGCCACCAGCAGGACAGGGAGCTCCTACAATGAGCAGTTCTTC; CDR3: CATSRTGSSYNEQFF
D: TRBD2; size: few; J: TRBJ2-5; V: TRBV5-6; DNA: TGTGCCAGCAGCCCCAATTGGGGTAGCGGGATGACGGAGACCCAGTACTTC; CDR3: CASSPNWGSGMTETQYF
D: TRBD2; size: -; J: TRBJ2-1; V: TRBV5-1; DNA: TGCGCCAGCAGCTTGGGCCCTCCCGGGACTAGTAATAATGAGCAGTTCTTC; CDR3: CASSLGPPGTSNNEQFF
D: -; size: few; J: TRBJ2-7; V: TRBV5-1; DNA: TGCGCCAGCAGCCTCCGGGTGGCGGCCGAGCAGTACTTC; CDR3: CASSLRVAAEQYF
D: -; size: few; J: TRBJ2-7; V: TRBV29-1; DNA: TGCAGCGCTCTGCAGGGGACCGGGACCTACGAGCAGTACTTC; CDR3: CSALQGTGTYEQYF
D: -; size: -; J: TRBJ1-1; V: TRBV21-1; DNA: TGTGCCAGCAGCAAAGGGAAGGGGGTCACTGAAGCTTTCTTT; CDR3: CASSKGKGVTEAFF
D: -; size: -; J: TRBJ2-1; V: TRBV21-1; DNA: TGTGCCAGCAGCAAAGAGGAGAGCGGGAGAAAGAATGAGCAGTTCTTC; CDR3: CASSKEESGRKNEQFF
D: TRBD1; size: -; J: TRBJ2-1; V: TRBV2; DNA: TGTGCCAGCAGCTCCGGACAGGGACACTACAATGAGCAGTTCTTC; CDR3: CASSSGQGHYNEQFF
D: -; size: few; J: TRBJ1-1; V: TRBV29-1; DNA: TGCAGCGTTCGAACAGGTGAGGATTTTCGCGCTGAAGCTTTCTTT; CDR3: CSVRTGEDFRAEAFF
D: -; size: few; J: TRBJ1-1; V: TRBV5-1; DNA: TGCGCCAGCAGCATAGGGGGGGGCACTGAAGCTTTCTTT; CDR3: CASSIGGGTEAFF
D: -; size: -; J: TRBJ1-1; V: TRBV6-1; DNA: TGTGCCAGCATTGGGGGGTCGGCTTTCTTT; CDR3: CASIGGSAFF
D: -; size: -; J: TRBJ1-4; V: TRBV2; DNA: TGTGCCAGCAGTGAGGCCATTTGGAATGAAAAACTGTTTTTT; CDR3: CASSEAIWNEKLFF
D: TRBD2; size: few; J: TRBJ2-5; V: TRBV5-1; DNA: TGCGCCAGCAGCGGTCAAGCGGGAGGGGAGACCCAGTACTTC; CDR3: CASSGQAGGETQYF
D: -; size: -; J: TRBJ2-7; V: TRBV28; DNA: TGTGCCAGCACCGCCCCAGGGTCCGACGAGCAGTACTTC; CDR3: CASTAPGSDEQYF